Presented here are 23 T cell receptor beta chains from one specimen sequenced in a study of Ad26.COV2.S vaccination and SARS-CoV-2 variants. Method: immunoSEQ multiplex PCR; TCRdb's copy keeps in-frame clones and lacks some. Among about 180,000 clones, around 85% were seen once, and the ten largest hold about 5.5%. The sequenced sample was peripheral blood, obtained after recovery from COVID-19. The receptors derive from a human donor who had recovered from COVID-19.

The chain employs TRBV7-2 and TRBJ2-3; 12 bases map to TRBD2. The J segment lost 1 base and the V segment lost 3 bases, leaving 5 bases of the junction unmatched. CDR3 length equals 17 residues. The germline V gene encodes CDR1 SGHTA and CDR2 FQGNSA. CDR3 sequence (DNA): TGTGCCAGCAGCTTGGCTAGCGGGGGGGTGCGCACAGATACGCAGTATTTT. Its protein is CASSLASGGVRTDTQYF.

The chain couples TRBV5-1 to TRBJ1-2, with 7 bases matching TRBD1. CDR1 is SGHRS and CDR2 is YFSETQ in the germline V gene. The V and J ends lost 4 bases and 6 bases, in that order; junction bases with no gene match: 9. CDR3 length: 14 amino acids. The CDR3 bases are TGCGCCAGCAGCGGCGAACAGGGGTTGAATGGCTACACCTTC. It translates to CASSGEQGLNGYTF.

The genes are TRBV29-1 and TRBJ2-5; D unclear. Trimming pared 2 bases from V and 2 bases from J, leaving 9 bases between. This CDR3 region has 13 residues. Germline CDR1 and CDR2: SQVTM and ANQGSEA. The CDR3 sequence is CSVETAPQETQYF. The CDR3 coding sequence is TGCAGCGTTGAAACGGCCCCGCAAGAGACCCAGTACTTC.

The V gene is TRBV3-1 (or the pseudogene TRBV3-2), the J gene TRBJ2-5; D is unresolved. This CDR3 is built from 12 residues. Germline loops: CDR1 LGHDT, CDR2 YNNKEL (reference sequence). Trimming took 5 bases from V and 2 from J, leaving 6 bases between them. This CDR3 is CASSGLQETQYF. The CDR3, as DNA: TGTGCCAGCAGCGGGCTACAAGAGACCCAGTACTTC.

The chain carries TRBV6-5 and TRBJ2-1, with a tentative D call TRBD2 (6 bases). Deletions cut 5 bases from V and 11 bases from J, with 10 bases between. Germline values: CDR1 MNHEY, CDR2 SVGAGI. The CDR3 is 11 residues long. In DNA form, the CDR3 reads TGTGCCAGCAGTCAGGGACTTCAGCAGTTCTTC. It specifies CASSQGLQQFF.

The V gene is TRBV29-1, the J gene TRBJ2-7; the match to TRBD1 covers 7 bases. The CDR3 is 13 amino acids. Germline loops: CDR1 SQVTM, CDR2 ANQGSEA. The J segment lost 1 base and the V segment lost 7 bases, leaving 7 bases of the junction unmatched. Here the CDR3 reads CSALDRQSYEQYF. CDR3 sequence (DNA): TGCAGCGCCCTGGACAGGCAGTCCTACGAGCAGTACTTC.

The CDR3 protein is CASRRDNGREKLFF. DNA for the CDR3: TGTGCCAGCAGGCGGGACAACGGCCGGGAAAAACTGTTTTTT. The chain uses TRBV11-2 and TRBJ1-4; D is possibly TRBD1 (6 bases). This CDR3 has 14 residues. The germline V gene encodes CDR1 SGHAT and CDR2 FQNNGV. The V end lost 6 bases, the J end lost 8 bases, and 16 bases lay between the germline ends.

The V gene is TRBV2, the J gene TRBJ2-1; a weak D match, TRBD1 (5 bases). This CDR3 has 13 residues. Germline CDR1 reads SNHLY; CDR2 reads FYNNEI. Trimming cost V 4 bases and J 9 bases, with 13 bases left between them. The CDR3, as DNA: TGTGCCAGCAGTGTTTTCCCTAGGGGTGAGCAGTTCTTC. Translation gives CASSVFPRGEQFF.

The gene calls are TRBV9 and TRBJ1-3, with 7 nucleotides matching TRBD1. The V segment lost 4 bases and the J segment 0 bases; nucleotides outside the gene matches: 4. The CDR3 is 15 residues long. Per the germline V gene, CDR1 is SGDLS and CDR2 is YYNGEE. For the CDR3, the DNA is TGTGCCAGCAGCTTACAGGGGAGCTCTGGAAACACCATATATTTT. This codes for CASSLQGSSGNTIYF.

The V and J genes are TRBV18 and TRBJ1-2, with D perhaps matching TRBD1 (5 bases). V lost 1 base to trimming and J lost 1 base, with 10 bases between them. The length of the CDR3 is 15 residues. Germline assignment: CDR1 KGHSH and CDR2 LQKENI. The CDR3: CASSPRDGRNYGYTF. Written as DNA, the CDR3 is TGTGCCAGCTCACCACGGGACGGCCGTAACTATGGCTACACCTTC.

This chain links TRBV5-4 with TRBJ1-2, with D possibly matching TRBD1 (5 bases). V was clipped by 2 bases and J by 8 bases, with 25 bases between them. The CDR3 has 17 residues. Germline-derived CDR1 and CDR2 are SGHNT and YYREEE (reference sequence). CDR3 in amino acids: CASSFLGGMGTGTGYTF. In nucleotides, the CDR3 is TGTGCCAGCAGCTTCCTCGGGGGGATGGGGACGGGTACCGGCTACACCTTC.

The gene calls are TRBV19 and TRBJ2-1, with a tentative D call TRBD2 (5 bases). CDR1 and CDR2 from the germline V gene are LNHDA and SQIVND (reference sequence). This CDR3 contains 12 residues. V was clipped by 6 bases and J by 8 bases, with 11 bases between them. DNA for the CDR3: TGTGCCAGTAGATCTAGCAGCTATGAGCAGTTCTTC. This gives the protein CASRSSSYEQFF. The full variable domain, its missing parts supplied by reference TRBV19 and TRBJ2-1, is DGGITQSPKYLFRKEGQNVTLSCEQNLNHDAMYWYRQDPGQGLRLIYYSQIVNDFQKGDIAEGYSVSREKKESFPLTVTSAQKNPTAFYLCASRSSSYEQFFGPGTRLTVL.

The table lists this clone with a count of one. This rearrangement joins TRBV9 to TRBJ1-2, with a weak D call TRBD1 (5 bases). V was trimmed by 4 bases and J by 7 bases, leaving 14 bases between them. Germline V CDR1 and CDR2: SGDLS, YYNGEE. The CDR3 is made up of 13 amino acids. The CDR3, as DNA: TGTGCCAGCAGCCCCTCGCGGGGCCTTGGCTACACCTTC. It specifies CASSPSRGLGYTF.

The V call is TRBV27, the J call TRBJ2-1, with 9 positions matching TRBD1. Unmatched junction bases numbered 8, after V lost 7 bases and J lost 4 bases. Germline V gene data show CDR1 as MNHEY and CDR2 as SMNVEV (reference sequence). The CDR3 sequence is 15 residues long. The CDR3 reads CASTSGTGSYNEQFF. CDR3 coding DNA: TGTGCCAGCACTTCCGGGACAGGGTCGTACAATGAGCAGTTCTTC.

CDR3 DNA: TGTGCCATCAGTCGCCAGGGGGAGGGTCAGCCCCAGCATTTT. This codes for CAISRQGEGQPQHF. The chain has TRBV10-3 and TRBJ1-5; 7 bases are shared with TRBD1. CDR3 length: 14 residues. Germline loops: CDR1 ENHRY, CDR2 SYGVKD. V lost 5 bases and J lost 6; bases outside the gene matches: 7.

The CDR3, as DNA: TGTGCCAGTAGCCGGGACAGGTTCAATGAAAAACTGTTTTTT. Its protein product is CASSRDRFNEKLFF. V gene TRBV19 combines with J gene TRBJ1-4, with 8 bases lining up with TRBD1. The CDR3 runs to 14 residues. The germline CDR1 and CDR2 sequences are LNHDA and SQIVND (reference sequence). Unmatched junction bases numbered 5, after V lost 6 bases and J lost 5 bases.

The V and J genes are TRBV4-2 and TRBJ2-3; TRBD1 matches at 10 bases. The CDR3 consists of 15 residues. Germline trimming cut 3 bases from V and 4 bases from J; bases unmatched to any gene: 4. CDR1 and CDR2 from the germline V gene are LGHNA and YNFKEQ. CDR3 nucleotides: TGTGCCAGCAGCCAGCCGGGACAGGGGCCAGATACGCAGTATTTT. As protein: CASSQPGQGPDTQYF.

The chain employs TRBV5-1 and TRBJ2-5; 8 bases are a match to TRBD1. This CDR3 spans 13 amino acids. The germline V gene has CDR1 SGHRS and CDR2 YFSETQ. Trimming removed 4 bases from V and 5 bases from J; junction bases left unmatched: 4. The CDR3 DNA sequence: TGCGCCAGCAGCAGAGGACAGGGCGAGACCCAGTACTTC. The encoded protein is CASSRGQGETQYF. The full variable domain, in which reference TRBV5-1 and TRBJ2-5 provide the parts outside the CDR3, is KAGVTQTPRYLIKTRGQQVTLSCSPISGHRSVSWYQQTPGQGLQFLFEYFSETQRNKGNFPGRFSGRQFSNSRSEMNVSTLELGDSALYLCASSRGQGETQYFGPGTRLLVL.

This rearrangement joins TRBV4-1 to TRBJ2-1, with D possibly TRBD2 on 5 matching bases. The CDR3 loop spans 16 amino acids. Germline V gene data show CDR1 as MGHRA and CDR2 as YSYEKL. Trimming took 3 bases from V and 0 from J, leaving 12 bases between them. The DNA for the CDR3 is TGCGCCAGCAGCCACCTGGACTTAATCTCCTACAATGAGCAGTTCTTC. This sequence encodes CASSHLDLISYNEQFF.

The rearrangement links TRBV25-1 to TRBJ1-4, with 12 bases aligning to TRBD1. The CDR3 loop spans 17 amino acids. The J segment lost 6 bases and the V segment lost 1 base, leaving 6 bases of the junction unmatched. In germline, CDR1 is MGHDK, CDR2 SYGVNS. The CDR3 DNA reads TGTGCCAGCAGTGAATCGGGGACAGGGGGCCTTTATGAAAAACTGTTTTTT. It codes for CASSESGTGGLYEKLFF.

V usage is TRBV18 and J usage is TRBJ1-4; D perhaps matches TRBD1 (5 bases). The V gene lost 4 bases and the J gene lost 7 bases, with 16 bases spanning the gap. The CDR3 consists of 15 residues. Germline lookup yields CDR1 KGHSH and CDR2 LQKENI. CDR3 coding DNA: TGTGCCAGCTCACTACTCCGGGACGGGGGTGAAAAACTGTTTTTT. Translating gives CASSLLRDGGEKLFF. Full variable domain (remainder filled in from reference TRBV18 and TRBJ1-4): NAGVMQNPRHLVRRRGQEARLRCSPMKGHSHVYWYRQLPEEGLKFMVYLQKENIIDESGMPKERFSAEFPKEGPSILRIQQVVRGDSAAYFCASSLLRDGGEKLFFGSGTQLSVL.

J is TRBJ1-1 and V is TRBV2; D is ambiguous. Trimming pared 6 bases from V and 7 bases from J, leaving 12 bases between. The CDR3 totals 12 residues. Germline CDR1 SNHLY, CDR2 FYNNEI. In nucleotides, the CDR3 is TGTGCCAGCAGGGAGTCGTATAATGAAGCTTTCTTT. It specifies CASRESYNEAFF.

This chain uses TRBV28 with TRBJ1-3; TRBD1 might be the D (5 bases). This CDR3 has 14 amino acids. Germline V gene sequence: CDR1 MDHEN, CDR2 SYDVKM. The V and J ends lost 4 bases and 2 bases respectively, with 9 bases between them. The CDR3 is CASSSGQAGNTIYF. CDR3 sequence (DNA): TGTGCCAGCAGTTCAGGGCAGGCTGGAAACACCATATATTTT.